This T cell receptor beta chain was recorded in a study of OX40 agonist ivuxolimab in advanced cancers. Study-wide background: Patients were given ivuxolimab, an antibody that agonizes OX40 (CD134). Study-wide findings and caveats: Both blood CD4+ and CD8+ T cells showed clonal growth by week 6 at 0.1 to 3.0 mg/kg. Antigen specificity of clonally expanded peripheral T cells was not established. Expansion of clones was among the lowest in partial responders at 0.1-3.0 mg/kg.

TCRdb's table, derived via immunoSEQ multiplex PCR, lists solely in-frame clones and lacks some. The repertoire holds about 80,000 clones, 89% seen once, with over 0.15% in the top ten. Turning to this clone: The antigen is undetermined.

The CDR3 loop spans 13 amino acids. CDR1 MNHEY and CDR2 SMNVEV come from the germline V gene (reference sequence). Trimming took off 4 bases at V and 6 bases at J, with 12 bases between the two ends. The sequencing used CD4+ or CD8+ T cells sorted from blood, collected in a trial of the OX40 agonist ivuxolimab. The rearrangement uses TRBV27 and TRBJ1-2; maybe TRBD1 (5 bases). The sequence derives from an adult with an advanced solid tumor such as melanoma, head and neck, liver or kidney cancer. This CDR3 reads CASSWRLGHGYTF. CDR3 DNA sequence: TGTGCCAGCAGTTGGCGGCTGGGACATGGCTACACCTTC.